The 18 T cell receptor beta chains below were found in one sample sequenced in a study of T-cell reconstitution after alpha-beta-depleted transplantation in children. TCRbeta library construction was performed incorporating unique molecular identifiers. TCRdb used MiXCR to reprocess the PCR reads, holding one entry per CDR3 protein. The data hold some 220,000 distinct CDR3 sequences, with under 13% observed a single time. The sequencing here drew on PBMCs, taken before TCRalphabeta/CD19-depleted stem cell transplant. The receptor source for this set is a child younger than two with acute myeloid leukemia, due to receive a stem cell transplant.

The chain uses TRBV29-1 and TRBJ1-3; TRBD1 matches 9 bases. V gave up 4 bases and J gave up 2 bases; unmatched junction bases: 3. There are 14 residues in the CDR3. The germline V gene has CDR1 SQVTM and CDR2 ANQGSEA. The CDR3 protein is CSVVGTGTGNTIYF. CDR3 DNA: TGCAGCGTTGTCGGGACAGGGACTGGAAACACCATATATTTT.

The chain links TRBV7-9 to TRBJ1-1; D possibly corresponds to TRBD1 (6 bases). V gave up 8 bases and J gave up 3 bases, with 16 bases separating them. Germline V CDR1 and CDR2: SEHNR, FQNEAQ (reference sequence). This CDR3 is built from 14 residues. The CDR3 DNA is TGTGCCAGCGTCACCGGCCAGGGGCACACTGAAGCTTTCTTT. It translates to CASVTGQGHTEAFF.

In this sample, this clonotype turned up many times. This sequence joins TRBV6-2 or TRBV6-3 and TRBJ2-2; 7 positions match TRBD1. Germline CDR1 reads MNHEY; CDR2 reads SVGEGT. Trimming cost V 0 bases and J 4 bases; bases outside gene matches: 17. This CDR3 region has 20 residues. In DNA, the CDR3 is TGTGCCAGCAGTTACTCGAGGCCCACTAGTGCGTCAGGGGGCACCGGGGAGCTGTTTTTT. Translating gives CASSYSRPTSASGGTGELFF.

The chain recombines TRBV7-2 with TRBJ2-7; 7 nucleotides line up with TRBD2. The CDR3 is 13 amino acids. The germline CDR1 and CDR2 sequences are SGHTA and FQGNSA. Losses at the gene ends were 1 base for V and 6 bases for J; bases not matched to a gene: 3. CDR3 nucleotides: TGTGCCAGCAGCTTAGGGGGGGGACGCGAGCAGTACTTC. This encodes CASSLGGGREQYF.

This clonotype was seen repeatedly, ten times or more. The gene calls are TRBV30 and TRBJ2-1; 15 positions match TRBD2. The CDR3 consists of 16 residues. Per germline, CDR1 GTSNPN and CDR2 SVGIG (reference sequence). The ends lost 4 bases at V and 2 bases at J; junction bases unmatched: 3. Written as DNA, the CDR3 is TGTGCCTGGACCGGACTAGCGGGAGGGGCCTACAATGAGCAGTTCTTC. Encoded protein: CAWTGLAGGAYNEQFF. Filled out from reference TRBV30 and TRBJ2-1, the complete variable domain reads SQTIHQWPATLVQPVGSPLSLECTVEGTSNPNLYWYRQAAGRGLQLLFYSVGIGQISSEVPQNLSASRPQDRQFILSSKKLLLSDSGFYLCAWTGLAGGAYNEQFFGPGTRLTVL.

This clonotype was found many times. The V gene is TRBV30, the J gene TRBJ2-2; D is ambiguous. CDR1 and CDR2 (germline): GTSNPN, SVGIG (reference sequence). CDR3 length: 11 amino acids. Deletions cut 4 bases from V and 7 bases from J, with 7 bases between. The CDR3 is CAWKMSGELFF. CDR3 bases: TGTGCCTGGAAAATGAGCGGGGAGCTGTTTTTT.

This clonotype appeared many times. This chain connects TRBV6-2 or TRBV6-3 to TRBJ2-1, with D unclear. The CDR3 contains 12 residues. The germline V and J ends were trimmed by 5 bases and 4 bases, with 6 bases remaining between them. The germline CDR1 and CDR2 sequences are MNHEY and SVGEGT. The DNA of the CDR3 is TGTGCCAGCAGTCAAGGATACAATGAGCAGTTCTTC. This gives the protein CASSQGYNEQFF.

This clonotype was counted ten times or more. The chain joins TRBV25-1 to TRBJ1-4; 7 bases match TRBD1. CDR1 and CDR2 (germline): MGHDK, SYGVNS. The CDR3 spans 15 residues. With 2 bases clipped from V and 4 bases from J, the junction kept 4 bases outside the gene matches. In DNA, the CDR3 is TGTGCCAGCAGTGAACCGGGACAGAATAATGAAAAACTGTTTTTT. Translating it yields CASSEPGQNNEKLFF.

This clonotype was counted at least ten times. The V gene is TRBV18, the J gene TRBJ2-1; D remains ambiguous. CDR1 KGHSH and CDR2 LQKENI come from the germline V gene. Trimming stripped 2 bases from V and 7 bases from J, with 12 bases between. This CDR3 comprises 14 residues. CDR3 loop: CASSPKLLSNEQFF. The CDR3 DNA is TGTGCCAGCTCACCAAAACTACTCTCTAATGAGCAGTTCTTC.

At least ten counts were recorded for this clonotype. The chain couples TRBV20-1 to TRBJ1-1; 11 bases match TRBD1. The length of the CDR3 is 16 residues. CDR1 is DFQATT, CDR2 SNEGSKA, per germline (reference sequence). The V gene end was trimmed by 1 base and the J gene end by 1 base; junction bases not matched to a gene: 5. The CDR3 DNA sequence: TGCAGTGCTAGAGGGACAGGGGGCAAGAGGAACACTGAAGCTTTCTTT. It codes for CSARGTGGKRNTEAFF.

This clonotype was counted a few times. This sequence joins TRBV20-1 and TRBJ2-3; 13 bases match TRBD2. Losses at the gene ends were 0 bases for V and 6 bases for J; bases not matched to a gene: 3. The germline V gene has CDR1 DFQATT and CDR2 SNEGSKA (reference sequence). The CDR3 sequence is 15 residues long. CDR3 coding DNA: TGCAGTGCTAGAGAGGGGACTAGCGGGACGGATACGCAGTATTTT. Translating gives CSAREGTSGTDTQYF.

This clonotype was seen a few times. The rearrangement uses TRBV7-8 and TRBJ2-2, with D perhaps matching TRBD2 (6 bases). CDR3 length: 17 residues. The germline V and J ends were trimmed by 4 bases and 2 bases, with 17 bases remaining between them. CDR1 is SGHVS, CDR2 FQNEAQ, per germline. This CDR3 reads CASSYTPGLPNTGELFF. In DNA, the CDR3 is TGTGCCAGCAGCTACACACCGGGACTCCCTAACACCGGGGAGCTGTTTTTT.

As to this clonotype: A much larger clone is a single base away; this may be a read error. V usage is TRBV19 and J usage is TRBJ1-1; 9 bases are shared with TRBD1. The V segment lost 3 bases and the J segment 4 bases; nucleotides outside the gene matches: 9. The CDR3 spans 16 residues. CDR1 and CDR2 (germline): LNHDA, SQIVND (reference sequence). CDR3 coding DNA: TGTGCCAGTAGTATTTCTGGGACAGGGTTGGCCACTGAAGCTTTCTTT. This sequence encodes CASSISGTGLATEAFF.

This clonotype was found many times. CDR3 nucleotides: TGTGCCAGCAGTTCTGGGACAGCCACGGGTCAGCCCCAGCATTTT. It translates to CASSSGTATGQPQHF. J is TRBJ1-5 and V is TRBV12-3 or TRBV12-4; 7 bases map to TRBD1. The V gene end was trimmed by 4 bases and the J gene end by 6 bases; junction bases not matched to a gene: 9. CDR3 size: 15 residues.

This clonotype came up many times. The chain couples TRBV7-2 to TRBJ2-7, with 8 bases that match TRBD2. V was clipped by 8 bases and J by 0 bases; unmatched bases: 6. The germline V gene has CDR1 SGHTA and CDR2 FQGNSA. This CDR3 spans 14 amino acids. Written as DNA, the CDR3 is TGTGCCAGCCGGGTAGCGGGACTCTCCTACGAGCAGTACTTC. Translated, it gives CASRVAGLSYEQYF.

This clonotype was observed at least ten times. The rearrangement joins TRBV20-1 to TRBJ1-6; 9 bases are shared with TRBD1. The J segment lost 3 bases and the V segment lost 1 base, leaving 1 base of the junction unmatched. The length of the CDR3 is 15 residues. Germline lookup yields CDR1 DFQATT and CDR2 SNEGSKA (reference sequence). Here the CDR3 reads CSARVGQGYNSPLHF. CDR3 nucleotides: TGCAGTGCTAGAGTGGGACAGGGCTATAATTCACCCCTCCACTTT.

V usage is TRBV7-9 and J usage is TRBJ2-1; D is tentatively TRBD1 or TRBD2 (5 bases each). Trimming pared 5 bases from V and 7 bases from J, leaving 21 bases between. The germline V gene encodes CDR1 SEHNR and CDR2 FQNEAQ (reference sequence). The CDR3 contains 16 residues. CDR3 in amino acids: CASSPPRAGSGNEQFF. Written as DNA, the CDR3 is TGTGCCAGCAGCCCACCCAGGGCGGGCTCGGGGAATGAGCAGTTCTTC. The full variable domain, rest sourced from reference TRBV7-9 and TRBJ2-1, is DTGVSQNPRHKITKRGQNVTFRCDPISEHNRLYWYRQTLGQGPEFLTYFQNEAQLEKSRLLSDRFSAERPKGSFSTLEIQRTEQGDSAMYLCASSPPRAGSGNEQFFGPGTRLTVL.

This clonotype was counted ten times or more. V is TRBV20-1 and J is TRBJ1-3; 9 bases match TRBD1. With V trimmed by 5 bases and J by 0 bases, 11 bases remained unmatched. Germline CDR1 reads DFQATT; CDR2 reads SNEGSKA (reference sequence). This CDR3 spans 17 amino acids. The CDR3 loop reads CSARPGTGIRSGNTIYF. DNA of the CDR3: TGCAGTGCTCGTCCCGGGACAGGGATTCGCTCTGGAAACACCATATATTTT.